Sequencing of this TCR beta chain was carried out in a study of shared clonotypes between healthy human individuals. Study overall: Donor composition was a couple of women and three men, aged 18 to 49.

Trimming cost V 5 bases and J 8 bases; bases outside gene matches: 15. Germline CDR1 and CDR2: MDHEN and SYDVKM. The CDR3 covers 16 residues. Original handling: ImmunoSEQ gave junction-only sequences without quality scores, so filtering differed. Measured with immunoSEQ multiplex PCR; TCRdb has only the in-frame clones, and not every one. V, J and clone size derive from that table, while D and trimming were established from the DNA sequence. The sample consists of around 500,000 clones, less than 80% of them appearing once. Genomic DNA, for the unsorted samples, came from roughly 90 million PBMCs. Sequenced: PBMCs. The clonotype originates from a woman in her forties in good health. Some clones in this sample may be carry-over from other donors' samples. The chain carries TRBV28 and TRBJ2-1; 7 bases line up with TRBD2. The CDR3, as DNA: TGTGCCAGCAGTCCTCCCCTAGCGGACTATCGCGATGAGCAGTTCTTC. Amino acids: CASSPPLADYRDEQFF.